This T cell receptor beta chain was obtained from a study of blood T cells in healthy people across ages. The study's findings and limits: Naive T cell percentage showed a strong correlation with TCR beta diversity. Long-lived donors carried more naive CD4+ cells and greater diversity than aged donors. Roughly linear declines in TCR beta diversity per million T cells occurred with age. The authors considered diversity estimates from one million T cells to be underestimates.

The CDR3 extends over 15 amino acids. Germline V CDR1 and CDR2: MNHEY, SMNVEV (reference sequence). V lost 6 bases, J lost 3 bases, and 5 bases stayed unmatched. Together with a sample-barcoded 5' primer, a J-beta primer mix was included in a second PCR lasting roughly 6 to 12 cycles. A single record per CDR3 protein comes from TCRdb applying MiXCR to the 5' RACE reads. The sample includes more than 550,000 distinct CDR3 sequences, over 20% of them seen just once. Worth noting for this clonotype: The antigen is undetermined.

This clonotype was sampled from a man between 65 and 80 years old in good health. The source material was blood. The chain uses TRBV27 and TRBJ2-5, with TRBD2 identical over 12 bases. Written as DNA, the CDR3 is TGTGCCAGCAGCAAGCTAGCGGGAGGGGAAGAGACCCAGTACTTC. This encodes CASSKLAGGEETQYF.